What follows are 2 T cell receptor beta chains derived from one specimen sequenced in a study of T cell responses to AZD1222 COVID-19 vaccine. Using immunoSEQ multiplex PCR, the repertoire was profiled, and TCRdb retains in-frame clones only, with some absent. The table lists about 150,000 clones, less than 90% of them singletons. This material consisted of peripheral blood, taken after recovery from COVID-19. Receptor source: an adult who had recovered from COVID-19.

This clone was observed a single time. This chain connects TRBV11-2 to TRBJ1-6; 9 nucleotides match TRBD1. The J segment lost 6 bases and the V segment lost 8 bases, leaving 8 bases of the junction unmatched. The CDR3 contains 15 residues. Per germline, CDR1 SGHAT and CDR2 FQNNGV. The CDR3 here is CASAKSGQGNSPLHF. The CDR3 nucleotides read TGTGCCAGCGCCAAGTCGGGACAGGGTAATTCACCCCTCCACTTT.

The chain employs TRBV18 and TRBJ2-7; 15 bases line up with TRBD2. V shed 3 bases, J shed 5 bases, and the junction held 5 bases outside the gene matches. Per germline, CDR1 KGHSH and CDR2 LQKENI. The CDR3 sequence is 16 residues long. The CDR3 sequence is CASSPLGTSGGNEQYF. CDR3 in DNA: TGTGCCAGCTCACCCTTGGGGACTAGCGGGGGGAACGAGCAGTACTTC.